This record looks at one T cell receptor (beta chain) sequence and its context. What it recognizes is unknown. This CDR3 contains 14 residues. The germline V gene has CDR1 MNHEY and CDR2 SVGAGI. V was pared by 6 bases and J by 6 bases, with 9 bases of the junction left unmatched. All patients were mismatch repair deficient, assessed by either PCR or immunohistochemistry. TCRs were sequenced from a few patients responding to pembrolizumab. This entry belongs to a study of PD-1 blockade in mismatch repair-deficient tumors. Profiled with immunoSEQ multiplex PCR; TCRdb holds only in-frame clones, not every one. The repertoire holds over 30,000 clones, with approximately 84% as singletons. General study results and limits: Tumor-resident clones, often undetectable pretreatment in blood, expanded then contracted after pembrolizumab.

The sequence came from an adult with mismatch repair-deficient cancer. Source: PBMCs, taken approximately 6 weeks after starting pembrolizumab. The V gene is TRBV6-5, the J gene TRBJ1-2, with TRBD1 matching over 8 bases. DNA for the CDR3: TGTGCCAGCAGGAGACAGGGGAGCAAACATGGCTACACCTTC. Translation gives CASRRQGSKHGYTF.